The 3 T cell receptor beta chains listed next were all sequenced from one sample in a study of tumor and adjacent non-tumor tissue in lung cancer. A modified ARM-PCR protocol with three rounds of nested PCR amplified TCRbeta. Via MiXCR, TCRdb re-called the multiplex PCR reads, giving one row per CDR3 protein. This table has about 80,000 distinct CDR3 sequences, approximately 81% appearing once. RNA was extracted from bulk tissue without any cell sorting. More than 3 cm separated this lung sample from the edge of the tumor. Specimen: distant non-tumor lung tissue. Receptors were obtained from a man aged 60 to 69 with non-small cell lung cancer.

This clonotype was detected only once. Compared with germline, one end of the junction differs, possibly owing to a read error. This sequence joins TRBV4-2 and TRBJ2-1; 9 bases fit TRBD2. Germline V gives CDR1 LGHNA, CDR2 YNFKEQ. The CDR3 sequence is 15 residues long. The DNA of the CDR3 is TGTGCCTGCAGCCAAGACGCGGGAGGGCCCAATGAGCAGTTCTTC. It yields the protein CACSQDAGGPNEQFF.

On this clonotype: It is likely a read error, because the conserved phenylalanine at the end of the CDR3 is missing. The rearrangement joins TRBV4-2 to TRBJ2-7; no firm D call. V was clipped by 0 bases and J by 4 bases, with 10 bases between them. The germline gives CDR1 LGHNA, CDR2 YNFKEQ. CDR3 length equals 14 residues. The CDR3 nucleotides are TGTGCCAGCAGCCAAGACCCCTCACCTTACGAGCAGTACTTA. It codes for CASSQDPSPYEQYL.

As concerns this clonotype: The junction differs from germline at one of its ends, possibly a read error. V and J are TRBV20-1 and TRBJ2-2; D might be TRBD2 (7 bases). This CDR3 has 16 residues. CDR1 is DFQATT and CDR2 is SNEGSKA in the germline V gene (reference sequence). The chain's CDR3 is CSTRDLGGANTGELFF. The CDR3 DNA is TGCAGTACTAGAGACCTAGGGGGGGCGAACACCGGGGAGCTGTTTTTT.